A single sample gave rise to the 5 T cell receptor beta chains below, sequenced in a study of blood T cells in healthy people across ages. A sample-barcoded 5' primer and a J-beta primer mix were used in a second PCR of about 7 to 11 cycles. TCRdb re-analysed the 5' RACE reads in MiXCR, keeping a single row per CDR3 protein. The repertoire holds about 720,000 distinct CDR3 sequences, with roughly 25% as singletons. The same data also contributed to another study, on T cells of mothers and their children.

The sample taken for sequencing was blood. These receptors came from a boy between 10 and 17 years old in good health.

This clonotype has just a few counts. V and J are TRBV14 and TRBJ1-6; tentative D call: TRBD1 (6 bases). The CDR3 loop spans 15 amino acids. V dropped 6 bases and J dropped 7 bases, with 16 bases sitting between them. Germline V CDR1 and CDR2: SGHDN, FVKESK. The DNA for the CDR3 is TGTGCCAGCAGGCCCGACCAGGGGAGGAATTCACCCCTCCACTTT. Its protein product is CASRPDQGRNSPLHF.

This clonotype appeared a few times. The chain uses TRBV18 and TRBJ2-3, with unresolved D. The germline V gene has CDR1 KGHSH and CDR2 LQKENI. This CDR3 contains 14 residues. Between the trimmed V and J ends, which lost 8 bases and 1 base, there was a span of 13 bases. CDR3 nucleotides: TGTGCCAGCCTCCAAACGGCCCGCACAGATACGCAGTATTTT. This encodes CASLQTARTDTQYF.

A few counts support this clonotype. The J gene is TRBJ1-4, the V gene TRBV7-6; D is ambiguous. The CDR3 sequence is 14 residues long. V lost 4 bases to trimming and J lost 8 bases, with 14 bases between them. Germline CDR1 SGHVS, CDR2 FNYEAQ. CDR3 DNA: TGTGCCAGCAGCTCAATAGGAAGGGAGGAAAAACTGTTTTTT. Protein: CASSSIGREEKLFF.

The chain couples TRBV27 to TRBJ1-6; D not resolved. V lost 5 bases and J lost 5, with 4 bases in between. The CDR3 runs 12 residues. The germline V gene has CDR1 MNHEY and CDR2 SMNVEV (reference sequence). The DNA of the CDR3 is TGTGCCAGCAGTGCACATAATTCACCCCTCCACTTT. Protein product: CASSAHNSPLHF.

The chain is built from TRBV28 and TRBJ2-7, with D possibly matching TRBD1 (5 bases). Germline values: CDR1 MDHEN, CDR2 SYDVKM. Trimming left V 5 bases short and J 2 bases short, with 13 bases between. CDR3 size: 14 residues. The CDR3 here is CASSPQGRPYEQYF. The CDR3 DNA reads TGTGCCAGCAGTCCGCAGGGTCGGCCCTACGAGCAGTACTTC. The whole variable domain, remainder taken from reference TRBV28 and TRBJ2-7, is DVKVTQSSRYLVKRTGEKVFLECVQDMDHENMFWYRQDPGLGLRLIYFSYDVKMKEKGDIPEGYSVSREKKERFSLILESASTNQTSMYLCASSPQGRPYEQYFGPGTRLTVT.